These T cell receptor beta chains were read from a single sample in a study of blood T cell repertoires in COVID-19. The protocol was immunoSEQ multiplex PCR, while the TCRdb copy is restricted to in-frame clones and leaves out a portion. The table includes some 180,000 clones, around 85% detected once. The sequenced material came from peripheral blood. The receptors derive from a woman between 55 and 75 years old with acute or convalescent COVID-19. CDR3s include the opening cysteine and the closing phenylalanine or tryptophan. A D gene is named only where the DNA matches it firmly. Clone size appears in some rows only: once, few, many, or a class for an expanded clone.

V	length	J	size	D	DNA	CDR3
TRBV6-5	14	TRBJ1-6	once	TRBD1	TGTGCCAGCAGTCCCTCATCCCTACAGGGGCCTCCCCACTTT	CASSPSSLQGPPHF
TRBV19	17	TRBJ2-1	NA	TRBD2	TGTGCCAGTCGGACAGGGAGGAGCGGGAGGGCCGGTAATGAGCAGTTCTTC	CASRTGRSGRAGNEQFF
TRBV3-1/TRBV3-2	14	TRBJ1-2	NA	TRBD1	TGTGCCAGCAGCCCCGGACAGGGGGCGTATGGCTACACCTTC	CASSPGQGAYGYTF
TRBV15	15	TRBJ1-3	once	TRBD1	TGTGCCACCAGCCCGGACAGGGGGATCGGAAACACCATATATTTT	CATSPDRGIGNTIYF
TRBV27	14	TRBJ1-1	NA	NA	TGTGCCAGCAGCCTCACAGGGATGGGCACTGAAGCTTTCTTT	CASSLTGMGTEAFF
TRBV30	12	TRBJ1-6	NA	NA	TGTGCCTGGATGTCAGGGTTCTCACCCCTCCACTTT	CAWMSGFSPLHF
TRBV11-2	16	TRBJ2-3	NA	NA	TGTGCCAGCAGCCAGATGCCGGGACTCGGCACAGATACGCAGTATTTT	CASSQMPGLGTDTQYF
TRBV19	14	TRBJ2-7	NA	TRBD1	TGTGCCAGTAGGCAAGACAGGGGCTCCTACGAGCAGTACTTC	CASRQDRGSYEQYF
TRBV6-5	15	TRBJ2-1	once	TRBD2	TGTGCCAGCAGGCGGGAGGGCGGAAGGGGCAATGAGCAGTTCTTC	CASRREGGRGNEQFF
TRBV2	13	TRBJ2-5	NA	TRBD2	TGTGCCAGCACCGGGGGGGGTGGAGAGACCCAGTACTTC	CASTGGGGETQYF
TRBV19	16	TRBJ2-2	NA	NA	TGTGCCAGTAGTATAGACCCGCGGAGGTTCACCGGGGAGCTGTTTTTT	CASSIDPRRFTGELFF
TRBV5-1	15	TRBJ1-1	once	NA	TGCGCCAGCAGCCTCGCCAGTGGGGGGTACACTGAAGCTTTCTTT	CASSLASGGYTEAFF
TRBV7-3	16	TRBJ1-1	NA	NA	TGTGCCAGCAGCTTGTCCAGGTCGTACATGAACACTGAAGCTTTCTTT	CASSLSRSYMNTEAFF
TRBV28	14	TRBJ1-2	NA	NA	TGTGCCAGCACGATTTGGGGGCTTGGTCGAGGCTACACCTTC	CASTIWGLGRGYTF
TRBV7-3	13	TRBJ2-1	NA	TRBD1	TGTGCCAGCAGCCCCAGGGGGCAGAATGAGCAGTTCTTC	CASSPRGQNEQFF
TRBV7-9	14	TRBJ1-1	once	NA	TGTGCCAGCAGCTTAGAGACAGCAAACACTGAAGCTTTCTTT	CASSLETANTEAFF
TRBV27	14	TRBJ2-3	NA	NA	TGTGCCAGCAGACGACTCACTTACACAGATACGCAGTATTTT	CASRRLTYTDTQYF
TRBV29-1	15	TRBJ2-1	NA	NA	TGCAGCGCCCTTGCGCTGGGGAATACTAGGAATGAGCAGTTCTTC	CSALALGNTRNEQFF
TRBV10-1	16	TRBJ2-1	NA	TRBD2	TGCGCCAGCAGTGAGAGGGCTAGCGGGAGTGGTAGTGAGCAGTTCTTC	CASSERASGSGSEQFF
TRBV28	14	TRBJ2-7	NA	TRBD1	TGTGCCAGCAGTTTGGGGGACAGGGCCTACGAGCAGTACTTC	CASSLGDRAYEQYF
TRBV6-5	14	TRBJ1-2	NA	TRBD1	TGTGCCAGCAGTTACCTAGATACAGGGGAGGGCTACACCTTC	CASSYLDTGEGYTF
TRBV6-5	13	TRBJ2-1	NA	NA	TGTGCCAGCACTACTCCCCTAGGCAATGAGCAGTTCTTC	CASTTPLGNEQFF
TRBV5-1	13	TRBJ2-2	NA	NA	TGCGCCAGCAGCCTAGACGGCACCGGGGAGCTGTTTTTT	CASSLDGTGELFF
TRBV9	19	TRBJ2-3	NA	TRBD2	TGTGCCAGCAGCCCTACCGGGACTAGCGGGAGGGATTCTCGAGTTACGCAGTATTTT	CASSPTGTSGRDSRVTQYF
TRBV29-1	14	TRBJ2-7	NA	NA	TGCAGCGTTGAAATGGGGCCCCCAGGCTACGAGCAGTACTTC	CSVEMGPPGYEQYF
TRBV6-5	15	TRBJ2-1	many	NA	TGTGCCAGCAGCCAAACGCGGGTGAACGTTCTAGGTGGGTTCTTC	CASSQTRVNVLGGFF
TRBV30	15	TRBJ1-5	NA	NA	TGTGCCTGGAGTGGCGCTGGGGCAGTTAATCAGCCCCAGCATTTT	CAWSGAGAVNQPQHF
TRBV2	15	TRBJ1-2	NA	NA	TGTGCCAGCAGTGAAGCGCTTCGTGGAGGCGGGGGCTACACCTTC	CASSEALRGGGGYTF
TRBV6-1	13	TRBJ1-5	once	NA	TGTGCCAGCAGTGGAGCACCGGATCAGCCCCAGCATTTT	CASSGAPDQPQHF
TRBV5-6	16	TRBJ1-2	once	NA	TGTGCCAGCACCCCCGCAAGGGACACCCAAAACAATGGCTACACCTTC	CASTPARDTQNNGYTF
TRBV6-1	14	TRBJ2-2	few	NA	TGTGCCAGCAGTGAACAGCGGGCCACCGGGGAGCTGTTTTTT	CASSEQRATGELFF
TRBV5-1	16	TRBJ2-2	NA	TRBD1	TGCGCCAGCAGCTTGGAGGGACAGGGGACGGTCGGGGAGCTGTTTTTT	CASSLEGQGTVGELFF
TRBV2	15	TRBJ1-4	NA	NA	TGTGCCAGCAGGAACCCCGACAGGCATGCCGAAAAACTGTTTTTT	CASRNPDRHAEKLFF
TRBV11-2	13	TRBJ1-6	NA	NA	TGTGCCAGCAGTCTTGGACATGGTTCACCCCTCCACTTT	CASSLGHGSPLHF
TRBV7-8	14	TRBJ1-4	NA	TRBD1	TGTGCCAGCAGCTCGGGACAGATTAATGAAAAACTGTTTTTT	CASSSGQINEKLFF
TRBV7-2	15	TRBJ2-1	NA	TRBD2	TGTGCCAGCAGTGGAAGACTAGCGGGAGCTCGCGAGCAGTTCTTC	CASSGRLAGAREQFF
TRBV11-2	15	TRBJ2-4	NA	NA	TGTGCCAGCAGCGACCTCGGGACTCATAAAAACATTCAGTACTTC	CASSDLGTHKNIQYF
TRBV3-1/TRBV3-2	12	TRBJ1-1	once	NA	TGTGCCAGCAGCCAAACAGGGCGGGAAGCTTTCTTT	CASSQTGREAFF
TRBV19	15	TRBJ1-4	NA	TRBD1	TGTGCCAGTAGTATACAGGGGGAATCTAATGAAAAACTGTTTTTT	CASSIQGESNEKLFF
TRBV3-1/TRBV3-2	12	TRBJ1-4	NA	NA	TGTGCCAGCAGCCAAAGGGGGGAAAAACTGTTTTTT	CASSQRGEKLFF
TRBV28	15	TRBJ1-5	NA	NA	TGTGCCAGCAGCTTGGACGGGGGGTACAATCAGCCCCAGCATTTT	CASSLDGGYNQPQHF